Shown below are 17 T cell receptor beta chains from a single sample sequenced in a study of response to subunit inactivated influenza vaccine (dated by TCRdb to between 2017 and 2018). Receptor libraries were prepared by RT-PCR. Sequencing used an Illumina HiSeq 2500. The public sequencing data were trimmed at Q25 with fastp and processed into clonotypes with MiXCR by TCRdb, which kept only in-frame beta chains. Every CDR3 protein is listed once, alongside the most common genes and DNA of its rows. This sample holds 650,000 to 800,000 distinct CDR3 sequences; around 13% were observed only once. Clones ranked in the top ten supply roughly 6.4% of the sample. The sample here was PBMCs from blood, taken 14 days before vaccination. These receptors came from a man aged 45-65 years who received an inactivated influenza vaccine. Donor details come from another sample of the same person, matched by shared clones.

CDR3 nucleotides: TGCAGTGCAGAAAGACAGGGTAGTTCGGCACTGTTTTTT. It is translated as CSAERQGSSALFF. The genes are TRBV20-1 and TRBJ1-4; 7 bases match TRBD1. The CDR3 totals 13 residues. Trimming took 6 bases from V and 13 from J; bases not matched to a gene: 14. Looked up from germline, CDR1 is DFQATT and CDR2 is SNEGSKA (reference sequence).

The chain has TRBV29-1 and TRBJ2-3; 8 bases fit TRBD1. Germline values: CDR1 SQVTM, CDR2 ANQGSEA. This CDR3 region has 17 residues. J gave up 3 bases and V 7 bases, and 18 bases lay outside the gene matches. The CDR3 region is CSASLNEDRGLTDTQYF. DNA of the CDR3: TGCAGCGCCTCGCTCAACGAAGACAGGGGCTTAACAGATACGCAGTATTTT.

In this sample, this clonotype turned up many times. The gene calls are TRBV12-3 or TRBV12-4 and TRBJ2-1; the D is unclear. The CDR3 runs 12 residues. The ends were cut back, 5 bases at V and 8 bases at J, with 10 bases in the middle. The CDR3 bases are TGTGCCAGCAGTACTGGAACGGATGAGCAGTTCTTC. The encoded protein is CASSTGTDEQFF.

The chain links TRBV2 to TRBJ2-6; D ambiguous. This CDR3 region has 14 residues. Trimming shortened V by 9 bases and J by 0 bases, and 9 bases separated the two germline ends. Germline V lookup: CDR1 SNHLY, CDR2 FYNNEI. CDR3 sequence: CARNQISGANVLTF. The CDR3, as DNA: TGTGCCAGGAACCAAATCTCTGGGGCCAACGTCCTGACTTTC.

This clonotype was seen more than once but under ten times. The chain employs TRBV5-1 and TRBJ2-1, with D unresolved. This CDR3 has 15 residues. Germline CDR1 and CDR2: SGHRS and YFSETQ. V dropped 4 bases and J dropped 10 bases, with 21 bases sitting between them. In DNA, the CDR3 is TGCGCCAGCAGCCCCCTTATGGCCGTCAATGGAGAGCAGTTCTTC. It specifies CASSPLMAVNGEQFF.

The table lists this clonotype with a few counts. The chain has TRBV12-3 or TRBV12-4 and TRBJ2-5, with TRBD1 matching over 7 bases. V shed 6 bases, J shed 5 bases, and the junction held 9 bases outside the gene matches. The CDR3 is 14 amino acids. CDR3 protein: CASSSDRESETQYF. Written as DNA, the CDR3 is TGTGCCAGCAGCTCTGACAGGGAAAGTGAGACCCAGTACTTC.

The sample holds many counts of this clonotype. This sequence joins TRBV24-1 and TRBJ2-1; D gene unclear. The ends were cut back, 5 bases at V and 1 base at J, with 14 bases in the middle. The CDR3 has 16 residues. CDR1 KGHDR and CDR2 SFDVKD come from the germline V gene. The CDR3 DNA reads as TGTGCCACCAGTGCCTTGGGCAGCCCTTCCTACAATGAGCAGTTCTTC. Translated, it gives CATSALGSPSYNEQFF.

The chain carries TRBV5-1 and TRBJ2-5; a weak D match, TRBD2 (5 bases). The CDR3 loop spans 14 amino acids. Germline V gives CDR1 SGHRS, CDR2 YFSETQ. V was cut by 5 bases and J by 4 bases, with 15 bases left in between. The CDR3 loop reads CASRNILGGETQYF. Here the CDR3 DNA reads TGCGCCAGCAGGAACATCCTAGGAGGAGAGACCCAGTACTTC. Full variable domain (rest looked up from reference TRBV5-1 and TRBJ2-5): KAGVTQTPRYLIKTRGQQVTLSCSPISGHRSVSWYQQTPGQGLQFLFEYFSETQRNKGNFPGRFSGRQFSNSRSEMNVSTLELGDSALYLCASRNILGGETQYFGPGTRLLVL.

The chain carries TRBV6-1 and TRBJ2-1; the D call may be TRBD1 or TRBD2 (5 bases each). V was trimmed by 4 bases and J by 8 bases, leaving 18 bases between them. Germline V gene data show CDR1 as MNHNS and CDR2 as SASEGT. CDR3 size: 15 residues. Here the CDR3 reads CASSGGSRVGYEQFF. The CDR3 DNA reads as TGTGCCAGCAGTGGGGGGAGTCGTGTTGGGTATGAGCAGTTCTTC.

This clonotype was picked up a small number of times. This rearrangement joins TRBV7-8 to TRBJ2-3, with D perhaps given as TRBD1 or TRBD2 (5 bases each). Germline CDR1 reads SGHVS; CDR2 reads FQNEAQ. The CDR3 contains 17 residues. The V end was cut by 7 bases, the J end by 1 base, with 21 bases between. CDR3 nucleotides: TGTGCCAGCATAAGAGGGGCCCAGCGTTTGCGCACAGATACGCAGTATTTT. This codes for CASIRGAQRLRTDTQYF. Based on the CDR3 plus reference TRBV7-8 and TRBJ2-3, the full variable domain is GAGVSQSPRYKVAKRGQDVALRCDPISGHVSLFWYQQALGQGPEFLTYFQNEAQLDKSGLPSDRFFAERPEGSVSTLKIQRTQQEDSAVYLCASIRGAQRLRTDTQYFGPGTRLTVL.

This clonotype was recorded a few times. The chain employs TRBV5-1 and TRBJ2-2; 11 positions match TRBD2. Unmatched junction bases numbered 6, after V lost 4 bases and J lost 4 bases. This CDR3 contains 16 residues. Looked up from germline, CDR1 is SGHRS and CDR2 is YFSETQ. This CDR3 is CASSATSGGRTGELFF. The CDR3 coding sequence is TGCGCCAGCAGCGCTACTAGCGGGGGCCGCACCGGGGAGCTGTTTTTT.

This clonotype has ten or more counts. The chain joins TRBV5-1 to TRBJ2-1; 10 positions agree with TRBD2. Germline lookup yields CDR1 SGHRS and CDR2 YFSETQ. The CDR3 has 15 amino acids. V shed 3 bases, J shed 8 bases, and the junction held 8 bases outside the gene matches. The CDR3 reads CASSSSGLAFHEQFF. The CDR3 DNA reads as TGCGCCAGCAGCTCCTCGGGACTAGCGTTTCATGAGCAGTTCTTC.

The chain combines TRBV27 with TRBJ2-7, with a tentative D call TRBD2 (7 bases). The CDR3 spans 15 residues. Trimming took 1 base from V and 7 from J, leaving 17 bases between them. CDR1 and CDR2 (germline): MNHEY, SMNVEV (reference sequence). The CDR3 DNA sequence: TGTGCCAGCAGTTTATGGCTAGGGGGGGTCGGTGAGCAGTACTTC. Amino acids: CASSLWLGGVGEQYF.

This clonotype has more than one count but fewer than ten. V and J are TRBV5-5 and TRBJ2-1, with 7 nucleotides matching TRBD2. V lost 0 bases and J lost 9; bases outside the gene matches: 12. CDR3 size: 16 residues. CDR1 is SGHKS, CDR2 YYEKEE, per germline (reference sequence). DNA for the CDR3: TGTGCCAGCAGCTTGGAATGGGGGAGGGCTTATCTTGAGCAGTTCTTC. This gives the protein CASSLEWGRAYLEQFF. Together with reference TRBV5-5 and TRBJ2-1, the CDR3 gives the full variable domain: DAGVTQSPTHLIKTRGQQVTLRCSPISGHKSVSWYQQVLGQGPQFIFQYYEKEERGRGNFPDRFSARQFPNYSSELNVNALLLGDSALYLCASSLEWGRAYLEQFFGPGTRLTVL.

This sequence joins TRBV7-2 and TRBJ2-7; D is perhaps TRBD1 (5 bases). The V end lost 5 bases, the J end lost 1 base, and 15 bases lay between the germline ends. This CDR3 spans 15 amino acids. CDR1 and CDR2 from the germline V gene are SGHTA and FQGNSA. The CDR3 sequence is CASSPQIDRSYEQYF. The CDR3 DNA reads TGTGCCAGCAGCCCTCAAATCGACAGATCCTACGAGCAGTACTTC.

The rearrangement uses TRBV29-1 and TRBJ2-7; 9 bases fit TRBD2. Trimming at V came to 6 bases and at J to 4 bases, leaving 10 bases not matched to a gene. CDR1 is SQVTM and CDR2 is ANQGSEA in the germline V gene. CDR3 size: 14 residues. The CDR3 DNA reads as TGCAGCGTCGAATTAGGGCTAGCGGGATACGAGCAGTACTTC. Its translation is CSVELGLAGYEQYF.

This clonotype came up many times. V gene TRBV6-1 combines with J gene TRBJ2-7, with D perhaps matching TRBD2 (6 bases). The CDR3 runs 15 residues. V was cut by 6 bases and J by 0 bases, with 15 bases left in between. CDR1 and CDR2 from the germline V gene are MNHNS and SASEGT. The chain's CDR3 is CASRPRDWSSYEQYF. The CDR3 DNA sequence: TGTGCCAGCAGACCCCGGGACTGGAGCTCCTACGAGCAGTACTTC.